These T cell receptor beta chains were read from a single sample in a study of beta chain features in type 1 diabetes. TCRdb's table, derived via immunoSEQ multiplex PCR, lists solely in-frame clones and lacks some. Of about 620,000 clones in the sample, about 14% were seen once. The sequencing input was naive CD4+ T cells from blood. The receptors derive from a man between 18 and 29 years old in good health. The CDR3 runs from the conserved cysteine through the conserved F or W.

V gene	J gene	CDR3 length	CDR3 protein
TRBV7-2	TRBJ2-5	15	CASSLGAGLQETQYF
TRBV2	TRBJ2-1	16	CASSLERLAVYNEQFF
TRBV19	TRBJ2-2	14	CASRVAGLGGELFF
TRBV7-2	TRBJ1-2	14	CASSVDGANYGYTF
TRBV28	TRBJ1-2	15	CASGDLLQGNGGYTF
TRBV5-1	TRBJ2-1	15	CASSPGLAQNNEQFF
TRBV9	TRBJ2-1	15	CASSVGPGGLNEQFF
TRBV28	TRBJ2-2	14	CASRPGGGLRELFF
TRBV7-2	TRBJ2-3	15	CASSLRAGRTDTQYF
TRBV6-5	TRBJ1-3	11	CASRVGNTIYF
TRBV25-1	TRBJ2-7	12	CASSATGKEQYF
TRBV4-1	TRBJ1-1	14	CASSQAGMGTEAFF
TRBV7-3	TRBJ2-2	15	CASSRGTVNTGELFF
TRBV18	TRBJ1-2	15	CASSPTGEEYYGYTF
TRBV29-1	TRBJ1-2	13	CSVGQGENYGYTF
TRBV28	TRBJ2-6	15	CASFTGTSGANVLTF
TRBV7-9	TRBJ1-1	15	CASSSFRGLNTEAFF
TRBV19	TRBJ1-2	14	CASGPRDRAYGYTF
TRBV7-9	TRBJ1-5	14	CASSSGQSNQPQHF
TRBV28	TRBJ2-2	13	CASTGNFRVRLFF
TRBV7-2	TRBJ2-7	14	CASSARDRPHEQYF
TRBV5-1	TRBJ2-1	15	CASERMSGEKSEQFF
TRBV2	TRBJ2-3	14	CASRGTGVVDTQYF
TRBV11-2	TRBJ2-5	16	CASSLGGTWYQETQYF
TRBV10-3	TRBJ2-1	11	CATLRGNEQFF
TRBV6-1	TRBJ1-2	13	CASRESGDYGYTF
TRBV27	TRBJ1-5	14	CASSLPGWGQPQHF
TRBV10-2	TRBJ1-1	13	CASRTTENTEAFF
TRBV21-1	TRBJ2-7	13	CASNNRGGLGQYF
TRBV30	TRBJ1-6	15	CAWSWGRQALGPLHF
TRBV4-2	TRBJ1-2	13	CASSQPGAEGYTF
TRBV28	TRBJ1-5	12	CASSPPNQPQHF
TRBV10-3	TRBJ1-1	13	CAIGGGNDAEAFF
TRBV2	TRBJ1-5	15	CASSGPGRSNQPQHF
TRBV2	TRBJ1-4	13	CASRRDREGKLFF
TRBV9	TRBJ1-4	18	CASSVFDQGVAGGEKLFF
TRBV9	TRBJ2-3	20	CASSTRPTRGLAGTTDTQYF
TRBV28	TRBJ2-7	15	CASSLWGQGSYEQYF
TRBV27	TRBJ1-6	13	CASSLVQNSPLHF
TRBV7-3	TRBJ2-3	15	CASSLRASGTDTQYF
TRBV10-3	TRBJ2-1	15	CAISERVAGVNEQFF
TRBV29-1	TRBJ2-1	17	CSVTGTGALSGYNEQFF
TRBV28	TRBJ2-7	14	CASSFPPGLYEQYF
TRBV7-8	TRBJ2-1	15	CASSRWGIVNNEQFF
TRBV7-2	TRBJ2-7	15	CASSLAGTGSYEQYF
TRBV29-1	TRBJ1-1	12	CSVKPGTHVEFF
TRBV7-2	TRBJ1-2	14	CASSLEGRNYGYTF
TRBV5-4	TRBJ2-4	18	CASSLGRGGRGAKNIQYF
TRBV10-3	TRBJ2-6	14	CAIRQLAGANVLTF
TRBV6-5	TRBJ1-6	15	CASSSRGRGNSPLHF
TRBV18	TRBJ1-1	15	CASSPATTRTTEAFF
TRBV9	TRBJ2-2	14	CASSLGSSTGELFF